One T cell receptor (beta chain) is described in this entry. Sequenced by immunoSEQ multiplex PCR; TCRdb stores in-frame clones only, minus some. The profile shows 55,000 to 65,000 clones, approximately 88% of them singletons. The CDR3 runs to 17 residues. Germline values: CDR1 SNHLY, CDR2 FYNNEI. V was pared by 7 bases and J by 4 bases, with 16 bases of the junction left unmatched. The data stem from a study of T cell repertoires in ileal Crohn's disease. The sample's time point: neoterminal ileum biopsy at postoperative endoscopy, about 6 months after surgery. The sample comprised ileal tissue. The V and J genes are TRBV2 and TRBJ1-2, with 9 bases aligning to TRBD1. The TCR comes from an adult with Crohn's disease. As DNA, the CDR3 is TGTGCCAGCACCCAAGCCGGGACAGGGAACGTAGGCTATGGCTACACCTTC. Protein product: CASTQAGTGNVGYGYTF.